This T cell receptor beta chain was obtained from a study of PD-L1 blockade in urothelial cancer. Study background: Samples of blood were analyzed 3 weeks (second dose) and 6 weeks after treatment start.

V was shortened by 0 bases and J by 7 bases, with 11 bases between the two germline ends. CDR3 length: 14 amino acids. CDR1 and CDR2 from the germline V gene are SGHRS and YFSETQ. Some clones are missing from TCRdb's copy, which holds only in-frame ones; the method was immunoSEQ multiplex PCR. The profile shows some 84,000 clones, around 90% of them singletons. The clonotype was recovered from a woman aged 70 to 79 with urothelial cancer. V gene TRBV5-1 combines with J gene TRBJ2-1, with D tentatively TRBD1 (6 bases). The sample consisted of PBMCs, taken around atezolizumab (anti-PD-L1) treatment. The CDR3 nucleotides are TGCGCCAGCAGCTTGGAGGGGGTTAGGAATGAGCAGTTCTTC. Amino acid sequence: CASSLEGVRNEQFF.